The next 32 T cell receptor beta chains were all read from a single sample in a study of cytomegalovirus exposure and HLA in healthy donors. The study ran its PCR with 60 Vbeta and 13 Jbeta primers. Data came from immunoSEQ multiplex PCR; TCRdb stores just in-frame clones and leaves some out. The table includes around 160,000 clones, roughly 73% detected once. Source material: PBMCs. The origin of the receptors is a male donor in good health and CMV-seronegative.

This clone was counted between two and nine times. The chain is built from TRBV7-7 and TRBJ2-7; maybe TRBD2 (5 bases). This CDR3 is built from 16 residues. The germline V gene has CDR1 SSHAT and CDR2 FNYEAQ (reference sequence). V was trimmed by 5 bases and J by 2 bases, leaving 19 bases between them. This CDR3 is CASSLTGVHPAYEQYF. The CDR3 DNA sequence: TGTGCCAGCAGCCTAACCGGGGTGCATCCTGCCTACGAGCAGTACTTC.

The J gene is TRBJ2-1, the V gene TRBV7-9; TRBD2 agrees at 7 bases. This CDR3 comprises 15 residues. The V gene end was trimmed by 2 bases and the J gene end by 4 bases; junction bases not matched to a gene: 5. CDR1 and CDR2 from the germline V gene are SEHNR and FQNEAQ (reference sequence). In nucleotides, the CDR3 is TGTGCCAGCAGCTTAAGGCTAGCGGCGTACAATGAGCAGTTCTTC. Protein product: CASSLRLAAYNEQFF. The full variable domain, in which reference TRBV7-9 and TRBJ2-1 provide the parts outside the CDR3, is DTGVSQNPRHKITKRGQNVTFRCDPISEHNRLYWYRQTLGQGPEFLTYFQNEAQLEKSRLLSDRFSAERPKGSFSTLEIQRTEQGDSAMYLCASSLRLAAYNEQFFGPGTRLTVL.

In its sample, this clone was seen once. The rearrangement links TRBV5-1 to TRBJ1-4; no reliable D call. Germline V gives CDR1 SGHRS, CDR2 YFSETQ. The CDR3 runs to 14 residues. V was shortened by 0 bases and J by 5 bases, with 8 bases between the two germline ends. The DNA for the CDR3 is TGCGCCAGCAGCTTGGAAGGGAGAAATGAAAAACTGTTTTTT. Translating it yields CASSLEGRNEKLFF.

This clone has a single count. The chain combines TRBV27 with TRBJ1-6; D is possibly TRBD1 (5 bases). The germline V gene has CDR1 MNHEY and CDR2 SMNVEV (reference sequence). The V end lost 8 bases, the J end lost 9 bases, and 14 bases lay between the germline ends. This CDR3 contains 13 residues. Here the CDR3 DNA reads TGTGCCAGCTGGGGGGGGGTGCTTTCACCCCTCCACTTT. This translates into CASWGGVLSPLHF.

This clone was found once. Here the CDR3 DNA reads TGTGCCAGCGAAAAAGAAGTAACAATTAGCAATCAGCCCCAGCATTTT. It codes for CASEKEVTISNQPQHF. The V call is TRBV2, the J call TRBJ1-5, with unresolved D. Trimming removed 8 bases at V and 0 bases at J, with 17 bases between. Germline V gene lookup returns CDR1 SNHLY and CDR2 FYNNEI. This CDR3 has 16 residues.

The CDR3 nucleotides are TGTGCCAGCAGTTTATCGACTGGGTACACTGAAGCTTTCTTT. This gives the protein CASSLSTGYTEAFF. The gene calls are TRBV27 and TRBJ1-1, with D hard to call. The V and J ends lost 0 bases and 3 bases respectively, with 8 bases between them. The germline CDR1 and CDR2 sequences are MNHEY and SMNVEV (reference sequence). The CDR3 is 14 amino acids.

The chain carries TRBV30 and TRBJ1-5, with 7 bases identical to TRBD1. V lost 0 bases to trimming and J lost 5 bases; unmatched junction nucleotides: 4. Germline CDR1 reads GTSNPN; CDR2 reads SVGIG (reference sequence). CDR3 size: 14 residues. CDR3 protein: CAWSVLTGDQPQHF. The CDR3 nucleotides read TGTGCCTGGAGTGTACTTACAGGGGATCAGCCCCAGCATTTT. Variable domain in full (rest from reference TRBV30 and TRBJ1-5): SQTIHQWPATLVQPVGSPLSLECTVEGTSNPNLYWYRQAAGRGLQLLFYSVGIGQISSEVPQNLSASRPQDRQFILSSKKLLLSDSGFYLCAWSVLTGDQPQHFGDGTRLSIL.

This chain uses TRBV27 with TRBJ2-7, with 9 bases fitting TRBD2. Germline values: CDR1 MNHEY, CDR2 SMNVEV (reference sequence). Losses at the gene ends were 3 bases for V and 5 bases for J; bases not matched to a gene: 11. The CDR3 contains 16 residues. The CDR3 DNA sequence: TGTGCCAGCAGTTTGGTTAGGCCTAGCGGGAACCACGAGCAGTACTTC. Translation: CASSLVRPSGNHEQYF.

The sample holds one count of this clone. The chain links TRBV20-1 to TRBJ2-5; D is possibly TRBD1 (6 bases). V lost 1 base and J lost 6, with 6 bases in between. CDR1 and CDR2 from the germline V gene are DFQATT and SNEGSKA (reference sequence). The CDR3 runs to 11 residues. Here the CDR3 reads CSARGGQTQYF. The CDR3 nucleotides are TGCAGTGCTAGAGGGGGGCAGACCCAGTACTTC.

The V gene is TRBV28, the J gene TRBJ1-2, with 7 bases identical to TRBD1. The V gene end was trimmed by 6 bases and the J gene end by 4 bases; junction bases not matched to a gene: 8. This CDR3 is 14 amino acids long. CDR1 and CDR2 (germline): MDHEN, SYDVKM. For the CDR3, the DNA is TGTGCCAGCAGCCAAATACGGACAGGCTATGGCTACACCTTC. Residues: CASSQIRTGYGYTF.

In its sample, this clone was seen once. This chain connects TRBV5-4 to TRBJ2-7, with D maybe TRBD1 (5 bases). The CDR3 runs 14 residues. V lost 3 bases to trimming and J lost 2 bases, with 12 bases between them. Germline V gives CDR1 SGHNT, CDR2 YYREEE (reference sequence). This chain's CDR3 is CASSSSLDTYEQYF. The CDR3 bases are TGTGCCAGCAGCTCCTCCCTGGACACCTACGAGCAGTACTTC.

The CDR3, as DNA: TGTGCCAGCAGCTTCGAGGGAGAGACCCAGTACTTC. The encoded protein is CASSFEGETQYF. The genes are TRBV11-2 and TRBJ2-5; tentatively, D is TRBD2 (5 bases). The germline V gene encodes CDR1 SGHAT and CDR2 FQNNGV. V was clipped by 3 bases and J by 4 bases, with 6 bases between them. CDR3 size: 12 residues.

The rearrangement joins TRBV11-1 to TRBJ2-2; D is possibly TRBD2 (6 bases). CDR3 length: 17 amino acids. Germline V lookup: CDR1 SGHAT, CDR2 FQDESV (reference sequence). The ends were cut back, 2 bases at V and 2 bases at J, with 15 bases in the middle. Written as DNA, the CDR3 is TGTGCCAGCAGCTTATTCTGGCGGGAACCCAACACCGGGGAGCTGTTTTTT. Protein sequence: CASSLFWREPNTGELFF.

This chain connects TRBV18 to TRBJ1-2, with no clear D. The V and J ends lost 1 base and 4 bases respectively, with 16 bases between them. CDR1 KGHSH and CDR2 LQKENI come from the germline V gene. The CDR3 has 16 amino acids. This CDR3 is CASSPRRGPQAYGYTF. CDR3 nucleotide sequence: TGTGCCAGCTCACCACGCCGTGGTCCCCAGGCCTATGGCTACACCTTC. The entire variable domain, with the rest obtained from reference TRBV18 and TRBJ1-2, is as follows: NAGVMQNPRHLVRRRGQEARLRCSPMKGHSHVYWYRQLPEEGLKFMVYLQKENIIDESGMPKERFSAEFPKEGPSILRIQQVVRGDSAAYFCASSPRRGPQAYGYTFGSGTRLTVV.

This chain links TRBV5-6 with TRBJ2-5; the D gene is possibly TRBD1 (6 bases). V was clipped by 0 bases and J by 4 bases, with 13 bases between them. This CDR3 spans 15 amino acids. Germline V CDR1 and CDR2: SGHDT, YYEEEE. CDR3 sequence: CASSLEQGPRETQYF. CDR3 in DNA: TGTGCCAGCAGCTTGGAACAGGGTCCCCGAGAGACCCAGTACTTC.

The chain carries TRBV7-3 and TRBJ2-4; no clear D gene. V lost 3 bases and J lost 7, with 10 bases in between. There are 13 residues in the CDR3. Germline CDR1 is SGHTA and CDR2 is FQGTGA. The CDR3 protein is CASSLGEANIQYF. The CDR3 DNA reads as TGTGCCAGCAGCTTGGGTGAAGCGAACATTCAGTACTTC.

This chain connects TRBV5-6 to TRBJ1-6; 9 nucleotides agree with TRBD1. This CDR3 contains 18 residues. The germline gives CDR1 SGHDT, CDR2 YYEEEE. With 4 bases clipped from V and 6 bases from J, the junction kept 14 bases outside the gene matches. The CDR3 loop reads CASSDALTGGRSNSPLHF. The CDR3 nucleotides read TGTGCCAGCAGCGACGCCTTGACAGGGGGACGCAGTAATTCACCCCTCCACTTT.

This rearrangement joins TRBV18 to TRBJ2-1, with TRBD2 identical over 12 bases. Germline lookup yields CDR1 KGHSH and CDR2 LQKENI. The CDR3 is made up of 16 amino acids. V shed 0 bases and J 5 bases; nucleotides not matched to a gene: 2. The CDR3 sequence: CASSPPLAGGDNEQFF. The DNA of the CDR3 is TGTGCCAGCTCACCACCACTAGCGGGAGGCGACAATGAGCAGTTCTTC.

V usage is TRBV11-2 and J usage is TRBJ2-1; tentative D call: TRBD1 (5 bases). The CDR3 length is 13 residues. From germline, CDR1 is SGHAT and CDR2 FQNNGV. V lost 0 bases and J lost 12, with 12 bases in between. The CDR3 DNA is TGTGCCAGCAGCTTAGATCAGGGCCAGGGGCAGTTCTTC. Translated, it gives CASSLDQGQGQFF. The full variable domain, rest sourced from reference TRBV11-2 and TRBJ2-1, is EAGVAQSPRYKIIEKRQSVAFWCNPISGHATLYWYQQILGQGPKLLIQFQNNGVVDDSQLPKDRFSAERLKGVDSTLKIQPAKLEDSAVYLCASSLDQGQGQFFGPGTRLTVL.

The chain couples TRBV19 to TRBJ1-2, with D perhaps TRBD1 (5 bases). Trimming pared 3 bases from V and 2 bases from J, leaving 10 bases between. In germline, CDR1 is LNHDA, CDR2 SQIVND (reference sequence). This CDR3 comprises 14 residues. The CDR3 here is CASSIQGGNYGYTF. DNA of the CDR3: TGTGCCAGTAGTATTCAGGGCGGCAACTATGGCTACACCTTC. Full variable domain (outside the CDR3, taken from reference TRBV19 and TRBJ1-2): DGGITQSPKYLFRKEGQNVTLSCEQNLNHDAMYWYRQDPGQGLRLIYYSQIVNDFQKGDIAEGYSVSREKKESFPLTVTSAQKNPTAFYLCASSIQGGNYGYTFGSGTRLTVV.

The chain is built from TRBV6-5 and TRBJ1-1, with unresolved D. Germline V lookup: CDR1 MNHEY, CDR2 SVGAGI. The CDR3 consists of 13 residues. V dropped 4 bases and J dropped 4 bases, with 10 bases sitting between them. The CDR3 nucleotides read TGTGCCAGCAGTTCAGTTGCCGTCACTGAAGCTTTCTTT. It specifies CASSSVAVTEAFF.

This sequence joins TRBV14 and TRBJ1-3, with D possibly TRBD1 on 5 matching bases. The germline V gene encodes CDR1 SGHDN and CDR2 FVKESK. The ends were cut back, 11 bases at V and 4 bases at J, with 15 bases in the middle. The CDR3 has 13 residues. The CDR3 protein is CASRPGGGNTIYF. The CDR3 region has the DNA TGTGCCTCTCGCCCTGGGGGGGGAAACACCATATATTTT.

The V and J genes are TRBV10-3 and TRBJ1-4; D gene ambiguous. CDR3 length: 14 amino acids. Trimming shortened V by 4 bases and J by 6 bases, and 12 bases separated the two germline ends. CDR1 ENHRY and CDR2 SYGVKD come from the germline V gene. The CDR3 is CAISGSPMDEKLFF. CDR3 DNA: TGTGCCATCAGTGGCTCCCCTATGGATGAAAAACTGTTTTTT.

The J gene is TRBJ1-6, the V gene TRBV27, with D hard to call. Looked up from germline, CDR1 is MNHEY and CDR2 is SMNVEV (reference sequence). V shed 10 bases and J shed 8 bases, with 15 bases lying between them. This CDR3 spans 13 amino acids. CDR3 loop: CATPTPPHSPLHF. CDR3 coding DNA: TGTGCCACCCCTACCCCCCCGCATTCACCCCTCCACTTT.

The CDR3 DNA sequence: TGTGCCAGCAAAGGACAGGGGGGCTACTACGAGCAGTACTTC. Encoded protein: CASKGQGGYYEQYF. The chain carries TRBV25-1 and TRBJ2-7, with 10 bases aligning to TRBD1. Germline V CDR1 and CDR2: MGHDK, SYGVNS. V was pared by 7 bases and J by 3 bases, with 6 bases of the junction left unmatched. This CDR3 is built from 14 residues.

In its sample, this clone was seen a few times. The CDR3 DNA reads as TGTGCCAGCAGTTCACAGGGTTATGAGCAGTTCTTC. It codes for CASSSQGYEQFF. The V and J genes are TRBV27 and TRBJ2-1; TRBD1 might be the D (6 bases). The CDR3 covers 12 residues. The germline V gene has CDR1 MNHEY and CDR2 SMNVEV (reference sequence). Trimming took 4 bases from V and 8 from J, leaving 9 bases between them.

The chain's CDR3 is CASSASPGLARDTQYF. Written as DNA, the CDR3 is TGTGCCAGCAGTGCCTCTCCGGGACTAGCGAGAGATACGCAGTATTTT. The V call is TRBV2, the J call TRBJ2-3; 10 bases agree with TRBD2. The V gene's germline CDR1 is SNHLY and CDR2 FYNNEI. CDR3 length: 16 residues. J was trimmed by 5 bases and V by 4 bases; bases with no gene match: 9.

DNA of the CDR3: TGTGCCTGGAGTCTTTCCTCCTATGGCTACACCTTC. Amino acid sequence: CAWSLSSYGYTF. The chain carries TRBV30 and TRBJ1-2; D gene unclear. This CDR3 is built from 12 residues. Per the germline V gene, CDR1 is GTSNPN and CDR2 is SVGIG (reference sequence). Trimming left V 2 bases short and J 4 bases short, with 8 bases between.

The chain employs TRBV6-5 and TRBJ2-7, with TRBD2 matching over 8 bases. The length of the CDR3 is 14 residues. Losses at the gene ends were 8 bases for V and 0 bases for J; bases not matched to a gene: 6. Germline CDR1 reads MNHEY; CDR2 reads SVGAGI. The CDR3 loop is CASEGTRGSYEQYF. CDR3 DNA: TGTGCCAGCGAAGGGACTAGGGGCTCCTACGAGCAGTACTTC.

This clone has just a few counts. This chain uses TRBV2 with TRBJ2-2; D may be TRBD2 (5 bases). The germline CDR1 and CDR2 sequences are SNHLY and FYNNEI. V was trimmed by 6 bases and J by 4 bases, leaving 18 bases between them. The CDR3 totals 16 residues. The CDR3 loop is CASSAGGWAGTGELFF. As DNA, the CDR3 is TGTGCCAGCAGCGCAGGTGGCTGGGCGGGCACCGGGGAGCTGTTTTTT.

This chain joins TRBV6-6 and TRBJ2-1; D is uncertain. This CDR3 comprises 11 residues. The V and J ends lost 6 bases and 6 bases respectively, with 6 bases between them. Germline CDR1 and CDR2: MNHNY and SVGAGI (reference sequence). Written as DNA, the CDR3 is TGTGCCAGCAGCCCCGGCAATGAGCAGTTCTTC. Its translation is CASSPGNEQFF.

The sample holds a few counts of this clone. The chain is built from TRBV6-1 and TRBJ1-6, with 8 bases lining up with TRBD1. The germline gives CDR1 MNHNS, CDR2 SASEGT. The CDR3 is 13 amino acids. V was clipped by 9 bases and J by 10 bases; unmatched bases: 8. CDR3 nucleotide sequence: TGTGCCAGAGGACAGGGAGAAGGGTCACCCCTCCACTTT. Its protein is CARGQGEGSPLHF.